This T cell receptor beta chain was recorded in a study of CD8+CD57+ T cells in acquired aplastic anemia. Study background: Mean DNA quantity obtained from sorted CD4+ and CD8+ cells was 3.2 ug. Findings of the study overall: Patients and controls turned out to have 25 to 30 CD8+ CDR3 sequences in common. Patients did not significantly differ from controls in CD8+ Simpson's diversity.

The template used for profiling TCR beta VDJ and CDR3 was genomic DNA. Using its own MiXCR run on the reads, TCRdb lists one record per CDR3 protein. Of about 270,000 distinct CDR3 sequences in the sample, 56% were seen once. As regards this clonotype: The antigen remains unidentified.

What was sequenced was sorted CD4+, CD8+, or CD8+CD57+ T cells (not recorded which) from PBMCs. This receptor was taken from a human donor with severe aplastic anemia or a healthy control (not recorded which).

CDR3 DNA sequence: TGTGCCAGCAGTGGAAACTACGAGCAGTACTTC. Its protein is CASSGNYEQYF. The genes are TRBV2 and TRBJ2-7, with D unclear. This CDR3 contains 11 residues. With 4 bases removed from V and 3 bases from J, the gap between germline ends came to 4 bases. Germline-derived CDR1 and CDR2 are SNHLY and FYNNEI.